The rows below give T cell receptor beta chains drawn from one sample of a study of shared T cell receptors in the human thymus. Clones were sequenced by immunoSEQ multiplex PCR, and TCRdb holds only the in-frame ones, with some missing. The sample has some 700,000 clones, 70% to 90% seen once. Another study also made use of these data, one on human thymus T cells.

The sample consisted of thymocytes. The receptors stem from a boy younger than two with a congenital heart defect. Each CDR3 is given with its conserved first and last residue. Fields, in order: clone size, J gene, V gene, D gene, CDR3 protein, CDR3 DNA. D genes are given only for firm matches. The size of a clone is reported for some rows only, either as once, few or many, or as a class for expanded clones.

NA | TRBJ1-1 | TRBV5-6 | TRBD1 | CASSGDRGLVLGTEAFF | TGTGCCAGCAGCGGGGACAGGGGGCTCGTTCTGGGCACTGAAGCTTTCTTT
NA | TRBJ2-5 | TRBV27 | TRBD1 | CASNFRDRGLPGSKRETQETQYF | TGTGCCAGCAACTTCCGGGACAGGGGGCTCCCCGGTTCAAAGCGGGAGACCCAAGAGACCCAGTACTTC
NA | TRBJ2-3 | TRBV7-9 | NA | CASSPRVSSTDTQYF | TGTGCCAGCAGCCCTAGAGTCTCTAGCACAGATACGCAGTATTTT
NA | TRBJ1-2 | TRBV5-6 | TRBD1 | CASSTPQGGRGYTF | TGTGCCAGCAGCACTCCCCAGGGGGGTCGCGGCTACACCTTC
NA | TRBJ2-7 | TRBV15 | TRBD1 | CATSSGGTGKVLHEQYF | TGTGCCACCAGCAGTGGGGGGACAGGTAAGGTACTCCACGAGCAGTACTTC
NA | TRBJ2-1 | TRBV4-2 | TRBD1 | CASSSRDSHNEQFF | TGTGCCAGCAGCTCCCGGGACAGCCACAATGAGCAGTTCTTC
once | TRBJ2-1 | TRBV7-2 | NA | CASSQQGYNEQFF | TGTGCCAGCAGCCAGCAGGGGTACAATGAGCAGTTCTTC
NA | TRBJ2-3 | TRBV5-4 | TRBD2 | CASSPMGGTSTDTQYF | TGTGCCAGCAGCCCGATGGGGGGGACTAGCACAGATACGCAGTATTTT
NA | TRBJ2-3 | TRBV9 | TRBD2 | CASSVGGGGTDTQYF | TGTGCCAGCAGCGTAGGTGGGGGGGGCACAGATACGCAGTATTTT
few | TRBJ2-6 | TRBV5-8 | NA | CASSFPGHESSGANVLTF | TGTGCCAGCAGCTTCCCGGGACACGAGAGCTCTGGGGCCAACGTCCTGACTTTC
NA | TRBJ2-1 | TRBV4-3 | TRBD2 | CASSLHNRESSGRDEQFF | TGCGCCAGCAGCCTCCACAATCGAGAATCTAGCGGGCGTGATGAGCAGTTCTTC
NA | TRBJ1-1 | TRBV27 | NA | CASPSVWGRFPEAFF | TGTGCCAGCCCCTCCGTTTGGGGGCGTTTTCCTGAAGCTTTCTTT
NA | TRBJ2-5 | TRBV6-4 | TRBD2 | CASSETSGSETQYF | TGTGCCAGCAGTGAAACTAGCGGGTCTGAGACCCAGTACTTC
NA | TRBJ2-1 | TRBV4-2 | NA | CASSRKRRGDEQFF | TGTGCCAGCAGCCGCAAGCGAAGAGGCGATGAGCAGTTCTTC
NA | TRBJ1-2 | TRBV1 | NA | CTSSQGNVHGTTANYGYTF | TGCACCAGCAGCCAAGGGAACGTACACGGGACAACCGCTAACTATGGCTACACCTTC
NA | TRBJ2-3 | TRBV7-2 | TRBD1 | CASSLVGFPGQGYTDTQYF | TGTGCCAGCAGCTTAGTAGGATTTCCGGGACAGGGTTACACAGATACGCAGTATTTT
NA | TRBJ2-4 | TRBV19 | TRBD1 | CASSSHRGAKNIQYF | TGTGCCAGTAGTTCCCACAGGGGGGCCAAAAACATTCAGTACTTC
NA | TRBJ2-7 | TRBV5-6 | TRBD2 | CASSLSWTRRPYEQYF | TGTGCCAGCAGCTTGTCCTGGACTAGACGTCCCTACGAGCAGTACTTC
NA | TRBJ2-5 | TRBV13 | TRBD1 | CASSLGWDRGPNKYQETQYF | TGTGCCAGCAGCTTAGGCTGGGACAGGGGGCCAAACAAGTACCAAGAGACCCAGTACTTC
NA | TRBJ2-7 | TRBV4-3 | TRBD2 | CASSRYTFLASGTYEQYF | TGCGCCAGCAGCCGATACACCTTTCTGGCTAGCGGGACTTACGAGCAGTACTTC
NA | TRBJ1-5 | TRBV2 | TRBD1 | CASREDQGGAQPQHF | TGTGCCAGCAGGGAAGACCAGGGGGGAGCCCAGCCCCAGCATTTT
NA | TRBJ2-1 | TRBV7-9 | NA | CASSSRTGRGDEQFF | TGTGCCAGCAGCTCAAGAACAGGGAGGGGGGATGAGCAGTTCTTC
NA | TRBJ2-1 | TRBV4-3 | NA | CASSQDWGRPRAYNEQFF | TGCGCCAGCAGCCAAGATTGGGGGAGGCCGCGCGCCTACAATGAGCAGTTCTTC
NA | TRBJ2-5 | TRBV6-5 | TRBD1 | CASSYSGQGAGETQYF | TGTGCCAGCAGTTACTCGGGGCAGGGGGCAGGAGAGACCCAGTACTTC
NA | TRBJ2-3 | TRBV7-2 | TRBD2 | CASSCTGTSVAITDTQYF | TGTGCCAGCAGCTGCACCGGGACTAGCGTCGCCATCACAGATACGCAGTATTTT
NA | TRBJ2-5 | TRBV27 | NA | CASGRLAQETQYF | TGTGCCAGCGGGAGATTGGCGCAAGAGACCCAGTACTTC
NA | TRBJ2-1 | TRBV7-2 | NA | CASSADRTREQFF | TGTGCCAGCAGCGCCGACAGGACTCGTGAGCAGTTCTTC
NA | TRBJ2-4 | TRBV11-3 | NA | CASSLRADLAKNIQYF | TGTGCCAGCAGCTTGCGGGCAGACCTAGCCAAAAACATTCAGTACTTC
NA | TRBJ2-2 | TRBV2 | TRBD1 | CASMGGDRANTGELFF | TGTGCCAGCATGGGGGGGGACAGGGCGAACACCGGGGAGCTGTTTTTT
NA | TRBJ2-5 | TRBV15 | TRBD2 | CATSSRTSGSGSETQYF | TGTGCCACCAGCAGTAGAACTAGCGGGAGTGGGAGCGAGACCCAGTACTTC
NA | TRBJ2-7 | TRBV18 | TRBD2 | CASSLRGTSGSPPGEQYF | TGTGCCAGCTCGCTACGGGGGACTAGCGGGAGTCCGCCGGGTGAGCAGTACTTC
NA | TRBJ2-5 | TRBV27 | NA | CASSFGSPQETQYF | TGTGCCAGCAGTTTCGGGAGTCCCCAAGAGACCCAGTACTTC
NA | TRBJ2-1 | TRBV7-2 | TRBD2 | CASSFHPAGETYNEQFF | TGTGCCAGCAGCTTTCACCCAGCGGGAGAAACCTACAATGAGCAGTTCTTC
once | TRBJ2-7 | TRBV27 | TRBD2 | CASSPGLADSYEQYF | TGTGCCAGCTCACCGGGACTAGCGGATTCCTACGAGCAGTACTTC
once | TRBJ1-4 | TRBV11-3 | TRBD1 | CASSLAGPQGGEKLFF | TGTGCCAGCAGCTTAGCGGGCCCACAGGGGGGTGAAAAACTGTTTTTT
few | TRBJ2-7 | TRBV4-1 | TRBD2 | CASSQRPSGRNEQYF | TGCGCCAGCAGCCAAAGGCCTAGCGGGAGGAATGAGCAGTACTTC
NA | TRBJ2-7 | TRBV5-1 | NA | CASSLRFGEGDSYEQYF | TGCGCCAGCAGCTTGCGGTTTGGGGAGGGGGATTCCTACGAGCAGTACTTC
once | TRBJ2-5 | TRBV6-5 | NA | CASSRTRTPRETQYF | TGTGCCAGCAGCCGCACAAGGACTCCCCGAGAGACCCAGTACTTC
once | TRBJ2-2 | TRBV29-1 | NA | CSVELANTGELFF | TGCAGCGTTGAACTAGCGAACACCGGGGAGCTGTTTTTT
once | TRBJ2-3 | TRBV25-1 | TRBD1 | CASSGRDRVTDTQYF | TGTGCCAGCAGCGGTAGGGACAGGGTCACAGATACGCAGTATTTT
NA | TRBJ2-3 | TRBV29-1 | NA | CSIKKGAPDTQYF | TGCAGCATAAAAAAAGGGGCCCCAGATACGCAGTATTTT
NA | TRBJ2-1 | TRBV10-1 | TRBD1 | CASSGGDRGNEQFF | TGCGCCAGCAGTGGGGGGGACAGGGGGAATGAGCAGTTCTTC
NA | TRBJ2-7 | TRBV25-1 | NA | CASSDRGSPYEQYF | TGTGCCAGCAGTGATAGGGGCAGCCCCTACGAGCAGTACTTC
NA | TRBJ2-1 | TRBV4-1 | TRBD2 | CASRVTLAGGPNEQFF | TGCGCCAGCAGGGTCACACTAGCGGGGGGCCCCAATGAGCAGTTCTTC
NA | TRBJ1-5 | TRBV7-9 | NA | CASSQGSSSNQPQHF | TGTGCCAGCAGCCAGGGGTCTTCAAGCAATCAGCCCCAGCATTTT
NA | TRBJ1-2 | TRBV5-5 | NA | CASWPKLPGQGPTNYGYTF | TGTGCCAGCTGGCCGAAATTACCGGGACAAGGGCCTACTAACTATGGCTACACCTTC
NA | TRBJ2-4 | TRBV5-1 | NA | CASSLVGAKNIQYF | TGCGCCAGCAGCTTGGTGGGCGCCAAAAACATTCAGTACTTC
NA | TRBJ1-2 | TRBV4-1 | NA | CASSQEGETYGYTF | TGCGCCAGCAGCCAAGAAGGGGAAACATATGGCTACACCTTC
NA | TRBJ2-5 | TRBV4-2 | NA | CASSLASAGGETQYF | TGTGCCAGCAGTCTTGCTAGCGCCGGTGGGGAGACCCAGTACTTC
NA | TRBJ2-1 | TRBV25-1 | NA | CASRKSGTSLNNEQFF | TGTGCCAGCAGGAAGTCCGGGACTTCCCTTAACAATGAGCAGTTCTTC
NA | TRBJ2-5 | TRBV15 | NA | CATSPKVAATETQYF | TGTGCCACCAGCCCCAAGGTAGCTGCGACGGAGACCCAGTACTTC
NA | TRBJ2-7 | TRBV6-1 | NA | CASPRPGFYEQYF | TGTGCCAGCCCCAGGCCGGGGTTTTACGAGCAGTACTTC
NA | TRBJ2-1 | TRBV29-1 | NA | CSVVGEHPHNEQFF | TGCAGCGTTGTCGGGGAGCACCCACACAATGAGCAGTTCTTC